The rows below give T cell receptor beta chains drawn from one sample of a study of T cell changes during pregnancy in multiple sclerosis. The protocol was immunoSEQ multiplex PCR, while the TCRdb copy is restricted to in-frame clones and leaves out a portion. The sample includes around 70,000 clones, approximately 92% seen only once; the top ten take less than 2.5%. The input for sequencing was peripheral blood, taken before pregnancy. Source of these receptors: a female donor with multiple sclerosis, enrolled in a pregnancy study. CDR3s leave out the opening cysteine and the closing phenylalanine or tryptophan.

V	J	CDR3
TRBV9	TRBJ2-3	ASSVSLAGGTDTQY
TRBV28	TRBJ2-1	ASSGQGLVNEQF
TRBV28	TRBJ1-1	ASRLQGDTEAF
TRBV30	TRBJ2-1	AWSRGSSYNEQF
TRBV6-6	TRBJ2-3	ASSLLIGTDTQY
TRBV7-9	TRBJ2-3	ASSLALAGADTQY
TRBV7-2	TRBJ1-3	ASSPTPNTIY
TRBV27	TRBJ2-7	ASSLSGTSGTYEQY
TRBV5-1	TRBJ1-1	ASSFERINTEAF
TRBV7-2	TRBJ1-5	ASSPDRNSNQPQH
TRBV6-6	TRBJ2-1	ASSQGLAGPYNEQF
TRBV5-1	TRBJ2-1	ASSYPSAEQF
TRBV4-3	TRBJ2-3	ASTPGLAGLIDTDTQY
TRBV9	TRBJ1-1	ASSVAQRDTEAF
TRBV28	TRBJ2-1	ASSAAGRGRGRRPYNEQF
TRBV18	TRBJ1-2	ASSPPSRYGYT
TRBV7-2	TRBJ2-7	ASSFYTGTSYEQY
TRBV29-1	TRBJ2-7	SVAQTGYSEQY
TRBV2	TRBJ1-4	ASSKLTGNEKLF
TRBV18	TRBJ1-4	ASSLPSINEKLF
TRBV29-1	TRBJ2-7	SVVWLAGYEQY
TRBV27	TRBJ1-2	ASSPKGNYGYI
TRBV7-9	TRBJ1-1	ASSPQGAEGF
TRBV5-1	TRBJ2-1	ASSSTGTTYNEQF
TRBV15	TRBJ2-5	ATSTFGTLQETQY
TRBV19	TRBJ1-2	ASSIGQGYGYT
TRBV7-9	TRBJ2-2	ASSFLTGSGTGELF
TRBV2	TRBJ2-1	ARGGGPNEQF
TRBV28	TRBJ1-1	ASSLNNRGLDTEAF
TRBV29-1	TRBJ2-1	SVAGSGYEQF
TRBV11-3	TRBJ1-1	ASTLRAGVDTEAF
TRBV19	TRBJ2-3	ASSETSGYTDTQY
TRBV2	TRBJ2-2	ASIPLGTTYTGELF
TRBV6-6	TRBJ2-3	ASSYLASGVEDTQY
TRBV6-5	TRBJ1-3	ASSLDGPGGNTIY
TRBV7-9	TRBJ1-2	ASSGGTGVYGYT
TRBV2	TRBJ2-7	ASSSQGYEQY
TRBV4-3	TRBJ1-2	ASSQTDSYGYT
TRBV6-5	TRBJ2-7	ASSHSVDRDYEQY
TRBV6-4	TRBJ2-2	ASSDSSGDTGELF
TRBV5-6	TRBJ2-2	ASSLIRTGELF
TRBV5-1	TRBJ1-4	ASRPGQGEVVEKLF
TRBV6-4	TRBJ2-2	ASSDSGGAGELF
TRBV7-2	TRBJ2-5	ASSSGQGGQQETQY
TRBV18	TRBJ1-2	ASSPGREQSYGYT
TRBV19	TRBJ1-5	ASSIVVGSNQPQH
TRBV6-6	TRBJ1-1	ASSASRGQLNTEAF
TRBV5-6	TRBJ2-7	ASSSTRGSLYEQY
TRBV7-9	TRBJ2-5	ASSSIGQDQETQY
TRBV29-1	TRBJ2-3	SVEQDTDTQY
TRBV28	TRBJ2-7	ASSPPKQGGEQY
TRBV15	TRBJ2-1	ATSREGSGRAKF
TRBV27	TRBJ2-1	ASSSGRSSYNEQF